The 19 T cell receptor beta chains below all came from one sample that was sequenced in a study of post-analysis software for immune sequencing data. General observations from the study: Controls had lower frequencies than patients of five TRBV segments, which included TRBV5-6, TRBV5-1 and TRBV20-1.

Prepared TCR beta cDNA libraries contained unique molecular identifiers. TCRdb fed the PCR reads into MiXCR, producing one record per CDR3 protein. The table records roughly 650,000 distinct CDR3 sequences, about 60% of them present only once. What these receptors recognize is not known. Source material: blood. Source of these receptors: a girl aged 2 to 9 with multiple sclerosis.

This clonotype was seen a handful of times. The chain employs TRBV3-1 and TRBJ2-5, with a possible D match to TRBD2 (5 bases). There are 16 residues in the CDR3. Looked up from germline, CDR1 is LGHDT and CDR2 is YNNKEL (reference sequence). V gave up 1 base and J gave up 3 bases, with 15 bases separating them. This chain's CDR3 is CASSQGAGESEETQYF. The CDR3 coding sequence is TGTGCCAGCAGCCAAGGAGCCGGGGAGAGCGAAGAGACCCAGTACTTC.

The J gene is TRBJ2-7, the V gene TRBV20-1, with 7 bases fitting TRBD2. Matching the DNA end better, TRBJ2-5 makes the J call doubtful. CDR3 size: 15 residues. Germline V gives CDR1 DFQATT, CDR2 SNEGSKA (reference sequence). CDR3 protein: CSATGGSAAQETQYF. CDR3 coding DNA: TGCAGTGCTACCGGCGGGAGTGCCGCACAAGAGACCCAGTACTTC.

This clonotype is a singleton in its sample. The V call is TRBV15, the J call TRBJ2-4, with D possibly being TRBD1 (7 bases). This CDR3 has 17 residues. Germline V CDR1 and CDR2: LNHNV, YYDKDF (reference sequence). Between the trimmed V and J ends, which lost 0 bases and 3 bases, there was a span of 15 bases. CDR3 in amino acids: CATSRDGGRGDKNIQYF. DNA for the CDR3: TGTGCCACCAGCAGAGATGGAGGCAGGGGGGACAAAAACATTCAGTACTTC.

The chain combines TRBV4-3 with TRBJ2-1, with a weak D call TRBD1 (7 bases). The CDR3 spans 15 residues. Germline assignment: CDR1 LGHNA and CDR2 YSLEER. V dropped 3 bases and J dropped 4 bases, with 13 bases sitting between them. The DNA for the CDR3 is TGCGCCAGCAGCCAGGAGGGACAGTCGTACAATGAGCAGTTCTTC. This sequence encodes CASSQEGQSYNEQFF.

The chain uses TRBV20-1 and TRBJ2-3, with 9 nucleotides matching TRBD1. Losses at the gene ends were 5 bases for V and 3 bases for J; bases not matched to a gene: 6. Looked up from germline, CDR1 is DFQATT and CDR2 is SNEGSKA (reference sequence). The CDR3 is made up of 14 amino acids. CDR3 in amino acids: CSAGRQGGTDTQYF. The CDR3 nucleotides read TGCAGTGCTGGACGACAGGGGGGAACAGATACGCAGTATTTT.

V gene TRBV7-9 combines with J gene TRBJ2-7; tentative D call: TRBD2 (6 bases). This CDR3 comprises 15 residues. V lost 4 bases and J lost 3, with 16 bases in between. CDR1 is SEHNR and CDR2 is FQNEAQ in the germline V gene (reference sequence). Here the CDR3 DNA reads TGTGCCAGCAGCTCTAAGGAGGGACGGATCTACGAGCAGTACTTC. It translates to CASSSKEGRIYEQYF. Based on the CDR3 plus reference TRBV7-9 and TRBJ2-7, the full variable domain is DTGVSQNPRHKITKRGQNVTFRCDPISEHNRLYWYRQTLGQGPEFLTYFQNEAQLEKSRLLSDRFSAERPKGSFSTLEIQRTEQGDSAMYLCASSSKEGRIYEQYFGPGTRLTVT.

The V call is TRBV10-2, the J call TRBJ1-2; no reliable D call. The CDR3 is made up of 12 amino acids. The germline CDR1 and CDR2 sequences are WSHSY and SAAADI. V lost 7 bases, J lost 4 bases, and 10 bases lay in between. The CDR3 region has the DNA TGCGCCAGCAAGGACGGTTCCTATGGCTACACCTTC. It translates to CASKDGSYGYTF.

The chain has TRBV10-3 and TRBJ1-1; D is undetermined. The CDR3 sequence is 12 residues long. Trimming removed 3 bases at V and 1 base at J, with 3 bases between. From germline, CDR1 is ENHRY and CDR2 SYGVKD. The CDR3 DNA follows: TGTGCCATCAGTGAACGGAACACTGAAGCTTTCTTT. Protein product: CAISERNTEAFF.

The chain joins TRBV6-5 to TRBJ1-2; D not resolved. Between the trimmed V and J ends, which lost 5 bases and 3 bases, there was a span of 7 bases. The germline CDR1 and CDR2 sequences are MNHEY and SVGAGI. The CDR3 runs 12 residues. CDR3 nucleotide sequence: TGTGCCAGCAGTAAACACGACTATGGCTACACCTTC. Its protein is CASSKHDYGYTF.

Note on this clonotype: Lacking the conserved final phenylalanine or tryptophan, this CDR3 likely reflects a read error. The V call is TRBV5-1, the J call TRBJ2-3; 7 bases agree with TRBD2. With 2 bases clipped from V and 0 bases from J, the junction kept 9 bases outside the gene matches. Germline-derived CDR1 and CDR2 are SGHRS and YFSETQ. The CDR3 loop spans 17 amino acids. The CDR3 reads CASSFSGPKPSTDTQYL. As DNA, the CDR3 is TGCGCCAGCAGCTTTAGCGGGCCGAAACCTAGCACAGATACGCAGTATCTT.

A remark on this clonotype: An end of the junction does not agree with germline; a read error may underlie this. V gene TRBV13 combines with J gene TRBJ2-1; D is possibly TRBD2 (6 bases). CDR3 length: 18 residues. The germline V gene has CDR1 PRHDT and CDR2 FYEKMQ (reference sequence). The CDR3 DNA follows: TGTGCCAGCATGTTATTGTTGGCGGGGCCAAGCTCCTGCAATGAGCAGTTCTTC. This encodes CASMLLLAGPSSCNEQFF.

This clonotype was counted once. At one of its ends the junction is not consistent with the germline gene, which may arise from a read error. This chain joins TRBV5-1 and TRBJ2-2; tentative D call: TRBD2 (5 bases). Germline loops: CDR1 SGHRS, CDR2 YFSETQ. The CDR3 totals 13 residues. CDR3 sequence (DNA): TGCGCCAGCATGGATTGGCTTACCGGGGAGCGGTTTTTT. It encodes CASMDWLTGERFF.

The V call is TRBV10-3, the J call TRBJ2-1, with TRBD2 matching over 13 bases. Germline CDR1 is ENHRY and CDR2 is SYGVKD. Losses at the gene ends were 5 bases for V and 0 bases for J; bases not matched to a gene: 7. This CDR3 comprises 18 residues. CDR3 coding DNA: TGTGCCATCAGTCCCGGGACTAGCGGGGCCTTCTCCTACAATGAGCAGTTCTTC. It encodes CAISPGTSGAFSYNEQFF.

The V and J genes are TRBV6-2 or TRBV6-3 and TRBJ2-1; 10 bases agree with TRBD2. The V segment lost 6 bases and the J segment 3 bases; nucleotides outside the gene matches: 11. From germline, CDR1 is MNHEY and CDR2 SVGEGT. CDR3 size: 17 residues. The CDR3 sequence: CASRLPASGRFYNEQFF. The CDR3 DNA reads TGTGCCAGCAGATTGCCAGCTAGCGGGAGATTCTACAATGAGCAGTTCTTC.

The gene calls are TRBV11-2 and TRBJ2-7; D possibly uses TRBD1 or TRBD2 (6 bases each). The germline V gene has CDR1 SGHAT and CDR2 FQNNGV. This CDR3 comprises 14 residues. Trimming pared 7 bases from V and 6 bases from J, leaving 19 bases between. CDR3: CASNVKGGAGEQYF. DNA of the CDR3: TGTGCCAGCAATGTAAAGGGGGGCGCAGGCGAGCAGTACTTC.

The chain uses TRBV5-1 and TRBJ2-1; a possible D gene is TRBD2 (6 bases). Per the germline V gene, CDR1 is SGHRS and CDR2 is YFSETQ. The CDR3 is made up of 13 amino acids. The V and J ends lost 4 bases and 8 bases respectively, with 13 bases between them. The CDR3 coding sequence is TGCGCCAGCAGCCGGGACTGGATCGATGAGCAGTTCTTC. As protein: CASSRDWIDEQFF. The whole variable domain, filled in from reference TRBV5-1 and TRBJ2-1, reads KAGVTQTPRYLIKTRGQQVTLSCSPISGHRSVSWYQQTPGQGLQFLFEYFSETQRNKGNFPGRFSGRQFSNSRSEMNVSTLELGDSALYLCASSRDWIDEQFFGPGTRLTVL.

This clonotype was seen only a few times. The CDR3 loop is CASSPDPLYGYTF. CDR3 coding DNA: TGTGCCAGCAGCCCGGACCCCCTTTATGGCTACACCTTC. The chain combines TRBV11-2 with TRBJ1-2; D gene unclear. CDR1 and CDR2 from the germline V gene are SGHAT and FQNNGV. The CDR3 totals 13 residues. Trimming took off 5 bases at V and 5 bases at J, with 12 bases between the two ends.

The V call is TRBV5-1, the J call TRBJ2-1; TRBD2 aligns across 10 bases. The CDR3 is 22 amino acids. Unmatched junction bases numbered 26, after V lost 4 bases and J lost 4 bases. Germline-derived CDR1 and CDR2 are SGHRS and YFSETQ. DNA of the CDR3: TGCGCCAGCAGCCCTACCCCCGTCTGGAGAGCGGGAGGGAAGGAGCTTTACAATGAGCAGTTCTTC. Its protein product is CASSPTPVWRAGGKELYNEQFF.

The chain links TRBV7-2 to TRBJ2-2, with TRBD2 matching over 9 bases. The CDR3 is 15 amino acids. Trimming removed 7 bases from V and 0 bases from J; junction bases left unmatched: 3. Per germline, CDR1 SGHTA and CDR2 FQGNSA. CDR3 in amino acids: CASTIAGANTGELFF. The DNA for the CDR3 is TGTGCCAGCACAATAGCGGGGGCGAACACCGGGGAGCTGTTTTTT.